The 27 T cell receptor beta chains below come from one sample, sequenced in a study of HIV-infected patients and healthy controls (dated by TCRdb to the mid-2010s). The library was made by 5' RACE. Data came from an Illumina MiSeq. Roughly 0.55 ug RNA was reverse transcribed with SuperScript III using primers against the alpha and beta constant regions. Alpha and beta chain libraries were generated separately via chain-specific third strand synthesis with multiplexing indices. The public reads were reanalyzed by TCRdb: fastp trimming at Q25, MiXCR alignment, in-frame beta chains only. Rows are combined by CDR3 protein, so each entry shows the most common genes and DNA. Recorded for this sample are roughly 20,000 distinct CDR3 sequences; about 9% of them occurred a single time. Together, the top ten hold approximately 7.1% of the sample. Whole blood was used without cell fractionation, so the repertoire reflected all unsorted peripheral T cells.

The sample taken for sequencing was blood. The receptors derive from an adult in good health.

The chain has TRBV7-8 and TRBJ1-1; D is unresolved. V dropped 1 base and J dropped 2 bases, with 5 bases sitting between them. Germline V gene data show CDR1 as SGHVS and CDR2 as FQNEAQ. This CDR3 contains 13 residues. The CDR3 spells CASSLDSNTEAFF. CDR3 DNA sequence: TGTGCCAGCAGCTTAGACAGCAACACTGAAGCTTTCTTT.

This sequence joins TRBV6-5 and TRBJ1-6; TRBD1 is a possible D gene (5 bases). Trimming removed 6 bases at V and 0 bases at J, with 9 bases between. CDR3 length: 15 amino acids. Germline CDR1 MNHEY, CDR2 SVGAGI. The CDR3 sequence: CASSSDSSYNSPLHF. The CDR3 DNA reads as TGTGCCAGCAGCAGTGACAGCTCCTATAATTCACCCCTCCACTTT.

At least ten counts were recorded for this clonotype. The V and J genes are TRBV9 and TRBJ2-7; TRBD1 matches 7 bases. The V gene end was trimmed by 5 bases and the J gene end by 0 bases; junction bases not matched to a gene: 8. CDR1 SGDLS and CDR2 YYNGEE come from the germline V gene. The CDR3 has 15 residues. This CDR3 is CASSGSGTASYEQYF. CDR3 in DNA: TGTGCCAGCAGTGGGTCCGGGACAGCCTCCTACGAGCAGTACTTC.

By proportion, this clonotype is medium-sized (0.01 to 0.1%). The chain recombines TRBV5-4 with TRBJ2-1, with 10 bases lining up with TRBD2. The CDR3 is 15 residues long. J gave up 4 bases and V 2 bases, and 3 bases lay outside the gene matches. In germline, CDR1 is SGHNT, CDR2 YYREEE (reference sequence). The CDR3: CASSLAGGTYNEQFF. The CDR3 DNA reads TGTGCCAGCAGCTTAGCGGGAGGGACATACAATGAGCAGTTCTTC. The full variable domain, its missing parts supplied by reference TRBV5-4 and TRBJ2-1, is ETGVTQSPTHLIKTRGQQVTLRCSSQSGHNTVSWYQQALGQGPQFIFQYYREEENGRGNFPPRFSGLQFPNYSSELNVNALELDDSALYLCASSLAGGTYNEQFFGPGTRLTVL.

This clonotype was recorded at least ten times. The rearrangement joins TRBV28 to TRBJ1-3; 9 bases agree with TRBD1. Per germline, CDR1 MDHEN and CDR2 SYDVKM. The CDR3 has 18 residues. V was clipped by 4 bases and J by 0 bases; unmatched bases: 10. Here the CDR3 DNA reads TGTGCCAGCAGTTCCCCCGGGACAGGGACGAGCTCTGGAAACACCATATATTTT. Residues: CASSSPGTGTSSGNTIYF.

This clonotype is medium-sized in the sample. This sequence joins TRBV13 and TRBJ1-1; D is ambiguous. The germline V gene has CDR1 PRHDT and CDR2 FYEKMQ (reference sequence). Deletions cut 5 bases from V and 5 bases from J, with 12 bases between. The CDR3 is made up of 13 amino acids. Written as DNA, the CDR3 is TGTGCCAGCAGCCGCGACCCGGAGACTGAAGCTTTCTTT. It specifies CASSRDPETEAFF.

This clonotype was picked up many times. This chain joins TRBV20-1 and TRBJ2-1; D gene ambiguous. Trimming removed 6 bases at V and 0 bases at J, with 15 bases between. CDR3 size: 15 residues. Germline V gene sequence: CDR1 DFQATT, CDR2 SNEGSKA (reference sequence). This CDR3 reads CSAKIGPSSYNEQFF. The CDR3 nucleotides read TGCAGTGCCAAGATCGGGCCGAGCTCCTACAATGAGCAGTTCTTC.

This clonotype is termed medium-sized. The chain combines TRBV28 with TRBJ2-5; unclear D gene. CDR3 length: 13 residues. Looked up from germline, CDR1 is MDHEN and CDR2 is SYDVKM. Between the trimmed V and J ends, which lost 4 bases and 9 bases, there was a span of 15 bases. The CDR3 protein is CASSSGLAEAQYF. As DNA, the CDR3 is TGTGCCAGCAGTTCCGGGTTAGCCGAGGCCCAGTACTTC. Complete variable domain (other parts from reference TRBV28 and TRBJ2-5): DVKVTQSSRYLVKRTGEKVFLECVQDMDHENMFWYRQDPGLGLRLIYFSYDVKMKEKGDIPEGYSVSREKKERFSLILESASTNQTSMYLCASSSGLAEAQYFGPGTRLLVL.

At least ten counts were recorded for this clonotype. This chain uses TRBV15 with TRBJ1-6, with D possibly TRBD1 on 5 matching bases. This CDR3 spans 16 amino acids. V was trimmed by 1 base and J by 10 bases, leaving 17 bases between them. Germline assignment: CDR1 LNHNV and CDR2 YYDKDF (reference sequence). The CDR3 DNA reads TGTGCCACCAGCAGAGGTGGGGAGGGGAGCCGATCACCCCTCCACTTT. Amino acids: CATSRGGEGSRSPLHF.

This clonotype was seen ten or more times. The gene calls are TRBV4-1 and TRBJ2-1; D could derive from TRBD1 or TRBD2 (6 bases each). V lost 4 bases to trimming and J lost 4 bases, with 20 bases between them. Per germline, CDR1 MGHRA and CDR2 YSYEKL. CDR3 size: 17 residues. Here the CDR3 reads CASSRAGGGRVYNEQFF. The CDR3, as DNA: TGCGCCAGCAGCCGAGCCGGTGGGGGGCGAGTTTACAATGAGCAGTTCTTC.

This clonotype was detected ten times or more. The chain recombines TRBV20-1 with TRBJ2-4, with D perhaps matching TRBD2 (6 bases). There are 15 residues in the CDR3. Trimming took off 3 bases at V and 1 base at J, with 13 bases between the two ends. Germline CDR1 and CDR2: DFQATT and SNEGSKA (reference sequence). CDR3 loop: CSASQSGAAKNIQYF. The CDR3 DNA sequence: TGCAGTGCTAGTCAGTCGGGAGCGGCCAAAAACATTCAGTACTTC.

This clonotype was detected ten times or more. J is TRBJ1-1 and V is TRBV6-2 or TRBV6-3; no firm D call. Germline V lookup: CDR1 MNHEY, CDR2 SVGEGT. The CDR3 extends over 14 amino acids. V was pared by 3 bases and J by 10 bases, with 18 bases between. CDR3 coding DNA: TGTGCCAGCAGTTATGTCGCGGGTGAACACCCAGCTTTCTTT. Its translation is CASSYVAGEHPAFF.

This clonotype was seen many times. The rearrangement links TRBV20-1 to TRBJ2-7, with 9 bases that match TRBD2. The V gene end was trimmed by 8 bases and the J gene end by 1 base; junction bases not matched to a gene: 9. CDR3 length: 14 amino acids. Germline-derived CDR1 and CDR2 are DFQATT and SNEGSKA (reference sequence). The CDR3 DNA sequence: TGCAGTTCAACCCTAGCGGGACCATCCTACGAGCAGTACTTC. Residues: CSSTLAGPSYEQYF.

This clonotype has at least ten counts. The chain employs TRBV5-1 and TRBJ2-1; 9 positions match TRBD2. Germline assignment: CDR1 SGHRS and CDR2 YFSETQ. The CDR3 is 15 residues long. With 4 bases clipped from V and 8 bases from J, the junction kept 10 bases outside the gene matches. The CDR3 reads CASSGAGTSQYEQFF. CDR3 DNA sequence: TGCGCCAGCAGCGGGGCCGGGACTAGCCAGTATGAGCAGTTCTTC. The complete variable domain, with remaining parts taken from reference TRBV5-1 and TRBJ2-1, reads KAGVTQTPRYLIKTRGQQVTLSCSPISGHRSVSWYQQTPGQGLQFLFEYFSETQRNKGNFPGRFSGRQFSNSRSEMNVSTLELGDSALYLCASSGAGTSQYEQFFGPGTRLTVL.

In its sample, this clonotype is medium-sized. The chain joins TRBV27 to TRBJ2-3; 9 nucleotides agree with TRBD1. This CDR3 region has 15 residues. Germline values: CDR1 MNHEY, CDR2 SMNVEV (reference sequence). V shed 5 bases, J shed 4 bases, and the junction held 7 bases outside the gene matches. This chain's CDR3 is CASSTGTGNADTQYF. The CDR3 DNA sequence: TGTGCCAGCAGTACCGGGACAGGGAACGCAGATACGCAGTATTTT.

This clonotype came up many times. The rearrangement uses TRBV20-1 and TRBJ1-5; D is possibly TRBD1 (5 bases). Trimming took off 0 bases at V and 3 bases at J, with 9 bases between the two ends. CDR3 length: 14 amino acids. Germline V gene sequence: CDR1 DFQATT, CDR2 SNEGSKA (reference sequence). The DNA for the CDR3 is TGCAGTGCTAGAGAGGTGACAGCCAATCAGCCCCAGCATTTT. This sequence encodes CSAREVTANQPQHF.

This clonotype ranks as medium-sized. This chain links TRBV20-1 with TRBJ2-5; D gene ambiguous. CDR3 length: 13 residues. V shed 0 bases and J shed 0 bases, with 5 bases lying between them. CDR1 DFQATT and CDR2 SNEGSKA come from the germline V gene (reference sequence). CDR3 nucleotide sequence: TGCAGTGCTAGAGATGAACACCAAGAGACCCAGTACTTC. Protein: CSARDEHQETQYF.

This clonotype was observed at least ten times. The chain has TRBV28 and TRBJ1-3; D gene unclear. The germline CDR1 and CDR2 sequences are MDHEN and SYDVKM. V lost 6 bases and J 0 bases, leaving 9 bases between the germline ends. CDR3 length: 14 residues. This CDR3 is CASRPSRSGNTIYF. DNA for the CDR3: TGTGCCAGCAGACCCAGCCGCTCTGGAAACACCATATATTTT. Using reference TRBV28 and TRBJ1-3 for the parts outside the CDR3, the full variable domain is DVKVTQSSRYLVKRTGEKVFLECVQDMDHENMFWYRQDPGLGLRLIYFSYDVKMKEKGDIPEGYSVSREKKERFSLILESASTNQTSMYLCASRPSRSGNTIYFGEGSWLTVV.

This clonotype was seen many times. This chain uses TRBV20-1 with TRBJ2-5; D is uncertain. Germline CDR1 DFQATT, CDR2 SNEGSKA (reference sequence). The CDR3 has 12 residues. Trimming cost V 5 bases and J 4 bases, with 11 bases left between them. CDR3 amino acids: CSASGPPETQYF. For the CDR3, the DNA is TGCAGTGCTTCCGGGCCCCCAGAGACCCAGTACTTC.

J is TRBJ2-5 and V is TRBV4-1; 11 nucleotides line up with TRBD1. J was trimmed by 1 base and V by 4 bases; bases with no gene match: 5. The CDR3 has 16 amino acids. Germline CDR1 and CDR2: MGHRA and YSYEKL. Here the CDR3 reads CASSPGQGASQETQYF. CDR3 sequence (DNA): TGCGCCAGCAGCCCCGGACAGGGGGCGTCCCAAGAGACCCAGTACTTC.

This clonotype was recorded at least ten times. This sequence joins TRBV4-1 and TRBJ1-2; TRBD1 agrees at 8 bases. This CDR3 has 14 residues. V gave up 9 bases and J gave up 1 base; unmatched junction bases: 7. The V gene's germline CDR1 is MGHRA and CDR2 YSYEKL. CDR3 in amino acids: CASARTGSNYGYTF. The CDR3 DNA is TGCGCCAGTGCTCGGACAGGGAGTAACTATGGCTACACCTTC.

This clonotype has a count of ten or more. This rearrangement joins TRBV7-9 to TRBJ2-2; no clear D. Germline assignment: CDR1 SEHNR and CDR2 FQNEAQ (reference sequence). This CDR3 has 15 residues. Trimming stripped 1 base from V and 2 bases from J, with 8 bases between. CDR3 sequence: CASSLVAVNTGELFF. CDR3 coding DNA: TGTGCCAGCAGCTTAGTGGCAGTAAACACCGGGGAGCTGTTTTTT.

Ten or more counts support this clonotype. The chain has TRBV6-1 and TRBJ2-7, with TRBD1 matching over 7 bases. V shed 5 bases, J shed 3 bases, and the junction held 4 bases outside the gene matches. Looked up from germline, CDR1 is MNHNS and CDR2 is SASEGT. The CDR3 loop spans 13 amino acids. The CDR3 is CASSTTGIYEQYF. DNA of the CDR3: TGTGCCAGCAGTACGACAGGGATCTACGAGCAGTACTTC.

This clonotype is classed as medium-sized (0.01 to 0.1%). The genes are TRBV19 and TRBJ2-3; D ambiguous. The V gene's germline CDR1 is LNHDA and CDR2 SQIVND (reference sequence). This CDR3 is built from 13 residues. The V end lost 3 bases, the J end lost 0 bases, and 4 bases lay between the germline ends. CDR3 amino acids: CASSIWSTDTQYF. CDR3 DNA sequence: TGTGCCAGTAGTATTTGGAGCACAGATACGCAGTATTTT.

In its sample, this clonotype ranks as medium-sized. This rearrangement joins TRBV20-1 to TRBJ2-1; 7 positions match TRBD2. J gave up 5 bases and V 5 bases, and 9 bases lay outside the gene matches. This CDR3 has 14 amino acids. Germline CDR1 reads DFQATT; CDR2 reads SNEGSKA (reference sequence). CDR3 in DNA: TGCAGTGCTTACGTCAGCGGGATCAACAATGAGCAGTTCTTC. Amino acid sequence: CSAYVSGINNEQFF.

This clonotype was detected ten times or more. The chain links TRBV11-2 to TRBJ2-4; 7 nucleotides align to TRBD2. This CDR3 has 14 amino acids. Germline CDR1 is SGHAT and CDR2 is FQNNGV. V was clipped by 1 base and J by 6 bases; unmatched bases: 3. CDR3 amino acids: CASSLGPGGNIQYF. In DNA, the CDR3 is TGTGCCAGCAGCTTAGGCCCGGGAGGAAACATTCAGTACTTC.

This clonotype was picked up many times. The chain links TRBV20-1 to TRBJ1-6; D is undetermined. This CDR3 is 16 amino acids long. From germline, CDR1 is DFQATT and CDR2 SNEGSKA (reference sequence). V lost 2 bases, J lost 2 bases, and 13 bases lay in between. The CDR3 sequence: CSARLDGAPYNSPLHF. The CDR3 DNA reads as TGCAGTGCTAGATTGGACGGTGCGCCCTATAATTCACCCCTCCACTTT.